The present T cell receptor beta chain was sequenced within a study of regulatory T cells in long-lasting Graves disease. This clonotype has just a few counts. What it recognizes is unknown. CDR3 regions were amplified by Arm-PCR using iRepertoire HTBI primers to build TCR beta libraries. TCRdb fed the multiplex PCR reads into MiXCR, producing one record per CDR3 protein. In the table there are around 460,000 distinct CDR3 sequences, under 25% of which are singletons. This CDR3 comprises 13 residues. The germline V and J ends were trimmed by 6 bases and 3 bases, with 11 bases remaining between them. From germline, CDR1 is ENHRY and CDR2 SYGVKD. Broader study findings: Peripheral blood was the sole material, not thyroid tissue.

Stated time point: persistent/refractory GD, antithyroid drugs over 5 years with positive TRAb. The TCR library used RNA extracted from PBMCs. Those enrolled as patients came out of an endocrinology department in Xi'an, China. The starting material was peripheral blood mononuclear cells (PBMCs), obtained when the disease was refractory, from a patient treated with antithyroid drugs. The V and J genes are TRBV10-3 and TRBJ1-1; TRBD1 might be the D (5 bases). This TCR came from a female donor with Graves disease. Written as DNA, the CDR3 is TGTGCCATCAGCGCCCGAGGGGACACTGAAGCTTTCTTT. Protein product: CAISARGDTEAFF.